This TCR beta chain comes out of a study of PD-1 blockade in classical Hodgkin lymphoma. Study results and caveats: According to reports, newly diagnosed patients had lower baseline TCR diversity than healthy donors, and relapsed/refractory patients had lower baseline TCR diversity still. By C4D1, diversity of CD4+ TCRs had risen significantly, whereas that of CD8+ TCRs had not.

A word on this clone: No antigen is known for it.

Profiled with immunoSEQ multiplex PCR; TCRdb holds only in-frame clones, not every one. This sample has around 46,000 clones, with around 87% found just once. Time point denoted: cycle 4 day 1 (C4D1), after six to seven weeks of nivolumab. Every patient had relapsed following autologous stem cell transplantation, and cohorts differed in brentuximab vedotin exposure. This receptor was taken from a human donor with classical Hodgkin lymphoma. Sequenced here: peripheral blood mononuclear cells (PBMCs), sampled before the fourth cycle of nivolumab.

The CDR3 DNA sequence: TGTGCCAGCAGCGTAGCTCCTTTAACAGGGCTGAATTCACCCCTCCACTTT. This translates into CASSVAPLTGLNSPLHF. The gene calls are TRBV9 and TRBJ1-6; possibly TRBD1 for D (6 bases). Germline values: CDR1 SGDLS, CDR2 YYNGEE. This CDR3 is 17 amino acids long. V was clipped by 0 bases and J by 7 bases, with 17 bases between them.